This T cell receptor beta chain appears in the sequencing data of a study of cytomegalovirus exposure and HLA in healthy donors (dated by TCRdb to between 2016 and 2019). Study-wide context: An earlier analysis of 587 of the donors reported approximately 280 Gb of sequence data and 117 million unique TCR beta sequences obtained from roughly 180 million T cells. Roughly 300 gigabases of sequencing data and around 80 million unique TCR sequences made up an early release that covered nearly 650 HLA-typed donors. Of the approximately 400 genotyped donors, approximately 83% fell in the genetic ancestry cluster associated with self-reported Caucasian donors. The study was designed to test whether signatures of past pathogen exposure could be identified by cataloging public T cell receptors. The study profiled the T cell repertoires of about 640 subjects by immunosequencing and related them to cytomegalovirus serostatus. In addition to the first cohort of 500 to 850 subjects, a separate validation cohort of under 150 different subjects was used. To predict cytomegalovirus infection status, the study brought together high-throughput TCR immunosequencing, statistical association of individual TCRs with disease status, and machine learning. In a later analysis, previously published TCR beta repertoires from about 670 donors were re-analyzed and high-resolution HLA genotyping was added so that TCR occurrence patterns could be studied. In the later analysis, no new phenotypic data were used to find candidate immune exposures; instead, reliance was placed on TCR beta sequences and their occurrence across donors. An earlier analysis of a few hundred of the donors applied high-throughput TCR beta sequencing to assess whether each TCR beta V gene segment acted as functional or pseudogenic. Alongside the repertoire data, information on donor age, sex, ethnicity and CMV serostatus was compiled. A later genetic analysis took genome-wide SNP genotypes for 398 of the 666 donors and used that subset as a discovery cohort. All discovery cohort repertoires had been generated on a single sequencing platform. Both class I and class II loci were covered by HLA typing, at four-digit resolution. Typing coverage differed by locus: A, B, C, DRB1 and DQB1 were typed in roughly 620-630 donors, DQA1 in about 550, DPA1 in 600 to 610, and DPB1 in just under 490. Because of strong linkage in the cohort, roughly five DR-DQ haplotypes were treated as single units for association and clustering. Among around 400 genotyped donors of the cohort, an average of approximately 230,000 unique TCR beta nucleotide sequences were sequenced per donor, approximately 20% of them non-productive.

Receptor libraries were prepared by the immunoSEQ multiplex PCR assay. The multiplex PCR relied on a mix of 60 forward primers for TCR Vbeta segments and 13 reverse primers for TCR Jbeta segments. The CDR3 region of rearranged TCR beta genes was amplified from genomic DNA with a multiplex PCR assay. The Illumina HiSeq System was used to sequence the amplified TCR beta libraries as 87-base-pair reads. The study's own analysis went as follows. In a later analysis, around 80 million unique TCR beta chains were counted across the roughly 670 repertoires, and approximately 9.9 million of these chains were shared by at least two donors. A nearest-neighbor algorithm error-corrected the raw reads and collapsed the reads into unique sequences, merging closely related sequences to remove PCR and sequencing errors. V, D and J gene segments were assigned by aligning CDR3 sequences to IMGT reference sequences. For a sequence to be retained, a match of at least six nucleotides was required to both a V gene segment and a J gene segment. Rearrangements were called productive when the CDR3 lacked stop codons and stayed in frame with V and J; all others were non-productive. CDR3 was defined by IMGT convention, running from the second conserved V-encoded cysteine to the conserved J-encoded phenylalanine. Sequences without an unambiguous match to a single V gene segment were excluded from the earlier analysis of over 500 of the donors. In an earlier analysis of more than 500 of the donors, a V segment was called functional when productive rearrangements were above 56.7%, and segregating when the standard deviation between donors exceeded 5%. A statistical classification framework was built for diagnosing cytomegalovirus status from the catalog of TCR beta chain sequences. In a later analysis, V and J genes were assigned by comparing TCR nucleotide sequences against IMGT/GENE-DB human TR gene sequences. Using the TCRdist pipeline, a later analysis assigned CDR3 sequences along with most-parsimonious VDJ recombination scenarios. A later analysis defined each TCR beta chain by its CDR3 amino acid sequence plus V-gene family, and excluded reads lacking a unique V-gene family. In a later analysis, some 600 highly shared, low-generation-probability nucleotide sequences were removed to address suspected cross-contamination and a sequencing artifact. In a later analysis, a clonal expansion index was calculated for each public chain from normalized within-repertoire ranks of inferred template counts. A later analysis computed generation probabilities with a VDJ recombination model fitted to out-of-frame rearrangements, and checked the results against IGoR. In a later analysis, TCR-TCR, TCR-HLA and TCR-CMV co-occurrence was scored with hypergeometric tests, and a repertoire-size bias correction was applied to TCR pairs. A later analysis estimated false discovery rates by permuting HLA or CMV assignments 20 times. In a later analysis, co-occurring TCRs were grouped with DBSCAN, and TCRdist sequence similarity was added when clustering was performed within HLA-allele-positive subsets. Repertoires with fewer than 30,000 or more than 120,000 public chains were left out of co-occurrence clustering, as were five repertoires with anomalous nucleotide sharing. TCRdb stores this immuneACCESS table with in-frame sequences only. Part of the clones is absent; in the studies checked, under half of the shortfall reflects unresolved V genes, and no reason is known for the rest. V, J and clone size are those of that table, while D and trimming were read from the DNA. This sample has fewer than 200,000 clones in its table, and roughly four fifths of those were observed once. Of the sample, more than 3.5% is held by the ten largest clones.

V loses 4 bases of germline sequence and J loses 1 base, and the interval between the two ends is 7 bases. The CDR3, from cysteine to phenylalanine, totals 12 residues. The kept DNA is CDR3 alone, 36 bases in frame from the first base. The germline V gene specifies SQVTM as CDR1 and ANQGSEA as CDR2. The cohort consisted of more than 650 healthy bone marrow donors. At the time of sampling, every cohort member was nominally healthy, though immune exposures that went unrecorded were likely present. The donor tested CMV seronegative, placing the donor among the 350 or so seronegative members of the cohort. A peripheral blood sample was provided by each donor, and peripheral blood mononuclear cells were used for TCR beta sequencing. Genomic DNA extraction from the blood cell samples was performed with the Qiagen DNeasy Blood Extraction Kit. What the research found in general, with its limitations: According to the authors, the approach could potentially be generalized to other disease states and immunological phenotypes. CMV serostatus was the only immune exposure information available for the cohort. The classifier was reported to diagnose cytomegalovirus status with high specificity and sensitivity in both the original and validation cohorts. HLA typing was unavailable for some donors at each locus, so association tests used only the typed subset. In an earlier analysis of around 500 of the donors, most TCR beta V segments appeared in productive rearrangements about 90% or about 30% of the time, broadly matching IMGT annotations. A later genetic analysis associated a missense DCLRE1C variant with V-gene and J-gene trimming of TCR beta chains, and an independent cohort replicated the association. The 87-base-pair reads could not distinguish some IMGT-functional V segments, including TRBV6-2 and TRBV6-3, so those segments were excluded. In a later analysis, HLA-associated TCR beta chains were found to be more clonally expanded and to have lower generation probabilities than equally common non-associated chains. A cluster of highly shared sequence variants was judged likely to represent a technical artifact of the sequencing pipeline. The study gave a list of about 150 TCR beta chains associated with cytomegalovirus. Strong co-occurrence of HLA alleles, especially DR and DQ, made assigning TCR associations to individual alleles difficult. In vitro tests confirmed that a few of the cytomegalovirus-associated TCR beta chains recognize cytomegalovirus antigens. Across donors, most TCR sequences were observed very rarely, whereas some public TCRs were present in many individuals. Only TCR beta chains were sequenced in this cohort, and the absence of alpha or paired-chain data limited detectable features. A further reported finding was that TCR beta sequences accurately predicted the HLA-A and HLA-B alleles for most subjects in the first cohort. Correlated functional status among segregating V segments might reflect linkage disequilibrium, but an unknown experimental factor could not be ruled out. In a later analysis, some 17,000 TCR beta sequences were associated with specific HLA alleles at a false discovery rate of 0.05. Compared with the approximately 720-donor mean, donors in an Asian-associated ancestry cluster had fewer N-insertions in productive TCRs, according to a later genetic analysis. Some 15 rarely observed V segments, including chromosome 9 orphons, were excluded from the earlier analysis of a few hundred of the donors because counts were too low. In a later analysis, TCR association rates were found to vary across HLA loci, with the most associated TCRs seen for DRB1 alleles and the fewest for HLA-C alleles. According to a later analysis, parvovirus B19, influenza, CMV and Epstein-Barr virus appeared linked to several top co-occurrence clusters. A later analysis found that most CMV-associated TCR beta chains appeared HLA-restricted, with HLA associations seemingly driven largely by CMV exposure. Presence/absence analyses assumed roughly uniform sequencing depth across donors, an assumption that may not hold.

Note on this clone: Its antigen remains unidentified. No base quality information exists; no much larger clone differs at one position.

The rearrangement joined TRBV29-1 to TRBJ1-1; no D gene can be assigned with confidence. The receptor's source is a man between 40 and 49 years old in good health and CMV-seronegative. The specimen was PBMCs. The CDR3 region: CSVVAGNTEAFF. The DNA is TGCAGCGTTGTAGCCGGGAACACTGAAGCTTTCTTT. With all but the CDR3 taken from the reference TRBV29-1 and TRBJ1-1 genes, the full variable domain is: SAVISQKPSRDICQRGTSLTIQCQVDSQVTMMFWYRQQPGQSLTLIATANQGSEATYESGFVIDKFPISRPNLTFSTLTVSNMSPEDSSIYLCSVVAGNTEAFFGQGTRLTVV.